This T cell receptor beta chain was found in a study of shared clonotypes between healthy human individuals. At the level of the study: The cohort had a couple of women and three men, ages 18 to 49.

Original methodology: Owing to the provision of junction-only sequences devoid of quality scores by immunoSEQ, filtering differed. Only in-frame clones appear in the TCRdb table, and some are missing; sequencing was by immunoSEQ multiplex PCR. The V and J calls and clone size come from that table; D and trimming were worked out from the DNA. The data hold millions of clones, with over 90% observed a single time. The CDR3 covers 13 residues. CDR1 and CDR2 (germline): SQVTM, ANQGSEA. V shed 3 bases and J shed 8 bases, with 16 bases lying between them. Adults of Caucasian background living in Nashville, Tennessee made up all donors.

The rearrangement joins TRBV29-1 to TRBJ1-2; D may be TRBD1 (5 bases). The material sequenced was naive CD4+ T cells from PBMCs. Subset noted: CD45RA+ positively selected. This sequence was found in a man aged 18 to 29 in good health. Some clones in this sample may be carry-over from other donors' samples. The DNA for the CDR3 is TGCAGCGTTGAGTGGCGGGACGGAGCGGGCTACACCTTC. This sequence encodes CSVEWRDGAGYTF.